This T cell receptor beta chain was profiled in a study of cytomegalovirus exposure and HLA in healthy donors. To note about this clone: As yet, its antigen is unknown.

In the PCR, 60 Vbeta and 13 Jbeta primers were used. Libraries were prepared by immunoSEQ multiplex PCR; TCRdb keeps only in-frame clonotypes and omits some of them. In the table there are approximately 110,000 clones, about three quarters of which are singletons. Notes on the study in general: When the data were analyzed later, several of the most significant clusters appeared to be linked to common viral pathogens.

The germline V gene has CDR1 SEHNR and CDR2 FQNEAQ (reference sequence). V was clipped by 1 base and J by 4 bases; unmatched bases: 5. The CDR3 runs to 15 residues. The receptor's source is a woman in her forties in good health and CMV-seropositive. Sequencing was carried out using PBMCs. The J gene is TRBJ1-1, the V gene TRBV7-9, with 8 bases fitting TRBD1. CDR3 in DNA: TGTGCCAGCAGCTTAGAATCAGGGGGCTTCACTGAAGCTTTCTTT. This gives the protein CASSLESGGFTEAFF.